Given below is one T cell receptor (beta chain) in context. What it binds is not known. The data were produced by immunoSEQ multiplex PCR, yet TCRdb's version contains in-frame clones alone and is incomplete. The data hold approximately 160,000 clones, with 70% to 90% observed a single time. The data stem from a study of cytomegalovirus exposure and HLA in healthy donors. Study-wide context: A later analysis reported the 100 to 150 validation repertoires used the same platform as the approximately 670 first-cohort repertoires. Findings of the study overall: Cytomegalovirus-associated status was assigned to about 170 TCR beta chains. In vitro confirmation showed three CMV-associated chains to be CMV antigen specific. First-cohort TCR clusters tended to co-occur in the approximately 120 validation repertoires, a later analysis found.

The sample consisted of PBMCs. The clonotype comes from a woman between 18 and 29 years old in good health and CMV-seropositive.

The CDR3 is CASSPTGIGQPQHF. CDR3 bases: TGTGCCAGCAGTCCTACAGGGATTGGTCAGCCCCAGCATTTT. The chain carries TRBV7-3 and TRBJ1-5; tentative D call: TRBD1 (6 bases). V was cut by 6 bases and J by 6 bases, with 15 bases left in between. Germline loops: CDR1 SGHTA, CDR2 FQGTGA. The CDR3 totals 14 residues.